One sample yielded the 8 T cell receptor beta chains listed below, sequenced in a study of CD8 T cells in Susac syndrome. Random hexamers were used to reverse transcribe 0.5 to 1 ug of RNA. In TCRdb, the immunoSEQ multiplex PCR reads were re-called with MiXCR into one record per CDR3 protein. The table includes about 210,000 distinct CDR3 sequences, roughly 96% detected once. Sequencing was done on a sample of CD4+ T cells from PBMCs. The receptors shown here come from a human donor with multiple sclerosis.

This chain uses TRBV11-1 with TRBJ1-1, with TRBD1 identical over 7 bases. The CDR3 length is 14 residues. CDR1 and CDR2 (germline): SGHAT, FQDESV (reference sequence). The V and J ends lost 6 bases and 4 bases, in that order; junction bases with no gene match: 8. CDR3 in amino acids: CASSRKGASTEAFF. CDR3 nucleotide sequence: TGTGCCAGCAGTCGAAAGGGGGCCTCCACTGAAGCTTTCTTT. Using reference TRBV11-1 and TRBJ1-1 for the parts outside the CDR3, the full variable domain is EAEVAQSPRYKITEKSQAVAFWCDPISGHATLYWYRQILGQGPELLVQFQDESVVDDSQLPKDRFSAERLKGVDSTLKIQPAELGDSAMYLCASSRKGASTEAFFGQGTRLTVV.

The rearrangement uses TRBV2 and TRBJ1-2; the D gene is possibly TRBD1 (5 bases). The CDR3 extends over 10 amino acids. Germline V CDR1 and CDR2: SNHLY, FYNNEI. V was shortened by 10 bases and J by 7 bases, with 10 bases between the two germline ends. CDR3 in amino acids: CANRQIGYTF. The CDR3 nucleotides are TGTGCCAACCGACAGATTGGCTACACCTTC.

CDR3 sequence: CASSTRKTGVRDGYTF. The CDR3 coding sequence is TGTGCCAGCAGCACTCGAAAAACAGGGGTGAGAGATGGCTACACCTTC. This sequence joins TRBV27 and TRBJ1-2, with 7 bases identical to TRBD1. Germline lookup yields CDR1 MNHEY and CDR2 SMNVEV (reference sequence). The length of the CDR3 is 16 residues. The ends lost 6 bases at V and 6 bases at J; junction bases unmatched: 16.

This clonotype has just one count. The chain joins TRBV18 to TRBJ1-5, with D possibly matching TRBD1 (6 bases). Germline CDR1 reads KGHSH; CDR2 reads LQKENI. V lost 7 bases, J lost 0 bases, and 22 bases lay in between. CDR3 length: 18 residues. The CDR3 sequence is CASFPEGQSLYSNQPQHF. CDR3 DNA: TGTGCCAGCTTCCCCGAAGGACAGTCTCTGTATAGCAATCAGCCCCAGCATTTT.

This clonotype was seen a single time. The chain employs TRBV28 and TRBJ1-1; no clear D gene. Trimming took off 6 bases at V and 12 bases at J, with 20 bases between the two ends. The length of the CDR3 is 13 residues. In germline, CDR1 is MDHEN, CDR2 SYDVKM. The CDR3 spells CASSSPQTTESFF. CDR3 nucleotides: TGTGCCAGCAGCTCCCCGCAAACAACGGAGTCTTTCTTT.

This chain links TRBV6-6 with TRBJ1-1; D is perhaps TRBD1 (6 bases). The CDR3 has 14 residues. CDR1 MNHNY and CDR2 SVGAGI come from the germline V gene (reference sequence). Deletions cut 6 bases from V and 7 bases from J, with 18 bases between. CDR3 DNA sequence: TGTGCCAGCAGACCCACCGGGACAAATAATGAAGCTTTCTTT. This sequence encodes CASRPTGTNNEAFF.

The V call is TRBV20-1, the J call TRBJ2-5, with D uncertain. CDR1 DFQATT and CDR2 SNEGSKA come from the germline V gene (reference sequence). The V gene lost 0 bases and the J gene lost 3 bases, with 8 bases spanning the gap. There are 13 residues in the CDR3. The CDR3 loop reads CSARENWEETQYF. The CDR3 nucleotides are TGCAGTGCTAGAGAGAACTGGGAAGAGACCCAGTACTTC.

This chain uses TRBV20-1 with TRBJ2-1; D ambiguous. The CDR3 spans 12 residues. The germline V gene has CDR1 DFQATT and CDR2 SNEGSKA (reference sequence). The germline V and J ends were trimmed by 6 bases and 6 bases, with 12 bases remaining between them. CDR3 protein: CSALLGSNEQFF. CDR3 DNA: TGCAGTGCCCTCCTTGGTTCCAATGAGCAGTTCTTC.